What follows describes a single TCR beta chain. Antigen unknown. With V trimmed by 4 bases and J by 3 bases, 4 bases remained unmatched. CDR1 is SGHNT, CDR2 YYREEE, per germline (reference sequence). The length of the CDR3 is 16 residues. These data belong to a study of cytomegalovirus exposure and HLA in healthy donors. Study results and caveats: Later analysis revealed greater clonal expansion in HLA-associated TCR beta chains than in equally common others.

PCR was performed using 60 Vbeta and 13 Jbeta primers. The method was immunoSEQ multiplex PCR; TCRdb's version includes in-frame clones alone and lacks a portion of them. The repertoire includes 150,000 or so clones, 72% of them detected once, and under 3% sits in the top ten. This chain links TRBV5-4 with TRBJ2-3, with TRBD2 matching 14 bases. The source of this sequence is a human donor in good health. What was sequenced was PBMCs. The CDR3 nucleotides are TGTGCCAGCAGCCGCGGGACTAGCGGGGGAACAGATACGCAGTATTTT. Translated, it gives CASSRGTSGGTDTQYF.